A single sample is the source of the 6 T cell receptor beta chains below, sequenced in a study of blood T cell repertoires in COVID-19. Generated by immunoSEQ multiplex PCR, the TCRdb table keeps only in-frame clones and is missing some. The sample has around 40,000 clones, 80% to 90% seen once. Source material: peripheral blood. The receptor source for this set is a human donor in a cohort sampled during active COVID-19.

The V call is TRBV5-6, the J call TRBJ2-3, with 14 bases lining up with TRBD2. Germline assignment: CDR1 SGHDT and CDR2 YYEEEE. The CDR3 is 16 amino acids. The junction had 6 bases not matched to a gene; V was cut back by 3 bases and J by 6 bases. CDR3 residues: CASSWGLAGVRDTQYF. DNA of the CDR3: TGTGCCAGCAGCTGGGGACTAGCGGGGGTACGGGATACGCAGTATTTT.

The chain uses TRBV11-2 and TRBJ2-7, with D possibly being TRBD2 (6 bases). Trimming cost V 5 bases and J 2 bases, with 13 bases left between them. The CDR3 has 14 amino acids. Germline lookup yields CDR1 SGHAT and CDR2 FQNNGV. The CDR3 DNA is TGTGCCAGCAGCCACGGGGGAGGCCCCTACGAGCAGTACTTC. It is translated as CASSHGGGPYEQYF.

This clone was observed once. The chain has TRBV29-1 and TRBJ2-5, with D possibly TRBD2 on 6 matching bases. V was clipped by 8 bases and J by 3 bases, with 16 bases between them. Per germline, CDR1 SQVTM and CDR2 ANQGSEA. There are 13 residues in the CDR3. In DNA, the CDR3 is TGCAGCTCTAGAATGACTAGAAAAGAGACCCAGTACTTC. It specifies CSSRMTRKETQYF.

This clone has just a few counts. The chain carries TRBV7-3 and TRBJ1-1; unclear D gene. The length of the CDR3 is 15 residues. Germline assignment: CDR1 SGHTA and CDR2 FQGTGA. V was pared by 2 bases and J by 0 bases, with 10 bases between. The CDR3: CASSLGTAMNTEAFF. The CDR3 bases are TGTGCCAGCAGCTTAGGTACAGCCATGAACACTGAAGCTTTCTTT.

J is TRBJ2-3 and V is TRBV11-2, with D maybe TRBD2 (6 bases). The CDR3 runs 11 residues. Germline values: CDR1 SGHAT, CDR2 FQNNGV. CDR3 residues: CAGRGADTQYF. CDR3 coding DNA: TGTGCAGGGCGCGGGGCAGATACGCAGTATTTT.

In its sample, this clone was seen once. The chain carries TRBV5-8 and TRBJ2-7; TRBD2 matches at 13 bases. Trimming at V came to 3 bases and at J to 3 bases, leaving 9 bases not matched to a gene. Germline assignment: CDR1 SGHTS and CDR2 YDEGEE. The CDR3 totals 17 residues. This chain's CDR3 is CASSSPTLAGGRYEQYF. The CDR3, as DNA: TGTGCCAGCAGCTCCCCCACACTAGCGGGGGGGCGCTACGAGCAGTACTTC.